What follows is one TCR beta chain and its context. This sample is part of a study of blood T cell repertoires in COVID-19. Study as a whole: Sample material is recorded as cDNA or gDNA derived from T cells, B-cell-depleted T cells, or PBMCs.

Trimming cost V 8 bases and J 0 bases; bases outside gene matches: 3. This CDR3 has 13 amino acids. Germline CDR1 SGHRS, CDR2 YFSETQ. In the authors' methods: Amplification of reference gene primers provided the estimated nucleated cell counts. Assay: immunoSEQ multiplex PCR; the TCRdb copy retains only in-frame clones and omits some. Clone size and the V and J calls come from that table; the DNA yielded D and trimming. Seen here are around 440,000 clones, 88% observed once, and the top ten hold over 10%. Enrolled during active infection, Seattle patients were then followed longitudinally. The chain links TRBV5-1 to TRBJ1-1; 8 nucleotides agree with TRBD1. This clonotype was sampled from a woman in her forties or fifties with COVID-19, enrolled during active disease. Material: peripheral blood. The CDR3 DNA follows: TGCGCCAGTACGGACAGGGTGAACACTGAAGCTTTCTTT. Translating it yields CASTDRVNTEAFF. Filled out from reference TRBV5-1 and TRBJ1-1, the complete variable domain reads KAGVTQTPRYLIKTRGQQVTLSCSPISGHRSVSWYQQTPGQGLQFLFEYFSETQRNKGNFPGRFSGRQFSNSRSEMNVSTLELGDSALYLCASTDRVNTEAFFGQGTRLTVV.